The next 16 T cell receptor beta chains were all read from a single sample in a study of cytomegalovirus exposure and HLA in healthy donors. The PCR made use of 60 Vbeta and 13 Jbeta primers. Sequencing was performed with immunoSEQ multiplex PCR; in TCRdb, only in-frame clones are kept and a portion is missing. Among over 150,000 clones listed, about 81% were seen once. What was sequenced was PBMCs. The source is a man aged 25 to 40 in good health and CMV-seropositive.

This chain connects TRBV5-8 to TRBJ1-2; TRBD1 aligns across 7 bases. The V gene end was trimmed by 4 bases and the J gene end by 7 bases; junction bases not matched to a gene: 10. Germline V CDR1 and CDR2: SGHTS, YDEGEE. There are 14 residues in the CDR3. The CDR3 coding sequence is TGTGCCAGCAGCCGTGACAGGGCGGCGTCTGGCTACACCTTC. This translates into CASSRDRAASGYTF. Full variable domain (outside the CDR3, taken from reference TRBV5-8 and TRBJ1-2): EAGVTQSPTHLIKTRGQQATLRCSPISGHTSVYWYQQALGLGLQFLLWYDEGEERNRGNFPPRFSGRQFPNYSSELNVNALELEDSALYLCASSRDRAASGYTFGSGTRLTVV.

The rearrangement joins TRBV5-6 to TRBJ2-5, with a possible D match to TRBD1 (6 bases). The V gene lost 0 bases and the J gene lost 3 bases, with 9 bases spanning the gap. Germline CDR1 reads SGHDT; CDR2 reads YYEEEE. This CDR3 contains 14 residues. The CDR3 is CASSLVGAEETQYF. DNA of the CDR3: TGTGCCAGCAGCTTGGTGGGGGCCGAAGAGACCCAGTACTTC. Together with reference TRBV5-6 and TRBJ2-5, the CDR3 gives the full variable domain: DAGVTQSPTHLIKTRGQQVTLRCSPKSGHDTVSWYQQALGQGPQFIFQYYEEEERQRGNFPDRFSGHQFPNYSSELNVNALLLGDSALYLCASSLVGAEETQYFGPGTRLLVL.

The V call is TRBV27, the J call TRBJ2-7, with D tentatively TRBD1 (6 bases). CDR3 size: 12 residues. V lost 4 bases and J lost 6, with 10 bases in between. Germline CDR1 is MNHEY and CDR2 is SMNVEV (reference sequence). The CDR3 reads CASSWDMGEQYF. The CDR3 DNA sequence: TGTGCCAGCAGTTGGGACATGGGCGAGCAGTACTTC.

The chain links TRBV5-4 to TRBJ1-6, with TRBD1 matching 7 bases. Germline-derived CDR1 and CDR2 are SGHNT and YYREEE (reference sequence). V was clipped by 0 bases and J by 6 bases; unmatched bases: 0. The CDR3 spans 14 residues. In DNA form, the CDR3 reads TGTGCCAGCAGCTTGGGACAGGGTAATTCACCCCTCCACTTT. It codes for CASSLGQGNSPLHF.

This clone was seen more than once but under ten times. The rearrangement uses TRBV19 and TRBJ2-5; possible D gene TRBD1, 6 bases. In germline, CDR1 is LNHDA, CDR2 SQIVND (reference sequence). There are 14 residues in the CDR3. Trimming took off 6 bases at V and 4 bases at J, with 15 bases between the two ends. For the CDR3, the DNA is TGTGCCAGTAGATCAGGGGCTGTGGGAGAGACCCAGTACTTC. It translates to CASRSGAVGETQYF. Supplemented by reference TRBV19 and TRBJ2-5, the full variable domain reads DGGITQSPKYLFRKEGQNVTLSCEQNLNHDAMYWYRQDPGQGLRLIYYSQIVNDFQKGDIAEGYSVSREKKESFPLTVTSAQKNPTAFYLCASRSGAVGETQYFGPGTRLLVL.

J is TRBJ1-2 and V is TRBV6-6, with 7 bases identical to TRBD1. The CDR3 consists of 14 residues. The V gene end was trimmed by 0 bases and the J gene end by 4 bases; junction bases not matched to a gene: 2. The germline V gene encodes CDR1 MNHNY and CDR2 SVGAGI (reference sequence). The CDR3 sequence: CASSYSGQAYGYTF. DNA of the CDR3: TGTGCCAGCAGTTACTCTGGACAGGCCTATGGCTACACCTTC.

The chain links TRBV7-9 to TRBJ2-3; the D gene is possibly TRBD1 (6 bases). V dropped 5 bases and J dropped 2 bases, with 20 bases sitting between them. CDR1 SEHNR and CDR2 FQNEAQ come from the germline V gene (reference sequence). There are 17 residues in the CDR3. The CDR3 loop is CASSAGVAVGFTDTQYF. In nucleotides, the CDR3 is TGTGCCAGCAGCGCAGGGGTGGCGGTCGGGTTCACAGATACGCAGTATTTT.

This rearrangement joins TRBV6-1 to TRBJ2-6; unclear D gene. Germline-derived CDR1 and CDR2 are MNHNS and SASEGT. CDR3 length equals 14 residues. V was pared by 8 bases and J by 4 bases, with 12 bases between. The CDR3 here is CASPSGAGANVLTF. The DNA of the CDR3 is TGTGCCAGCCCGTCGGGTGCCGGGGCCAACGTCCTGACTTTC.

This sequence joins TRBV9 and TRBJ2-1; TRBD2 aligns across 7 bases. Germline loops: CDR1 SGDLS, CDR2 YYNGEE. Trimming removed 0 bases from V and 6 bases from J; junction bases left unmatched: 6. The CDR3 has 15 residues. CDR3 loop: CASSVDGGSGNEQFF. CDR3 DNA sequence: TGTGCCAGCAGCGTAGACGGGGGGTCGGGCAATGAGCAGTTCTTC.

The J gene is TRBJ1-4, the V gene TRBV5-1, with a weak D call TRBD1 (6 bases). CDR1 is SGHRS and CDR2 is YFSETQ in the germline V gene. The CDR3 totals 15 residues. V was shortened by 2 bases and J by 0 bases, with 8 bases between the two germline ends. The CDR3 protein is CASSLQGPTNEKLFF. CDR3 nucleotides: TGCGCCAGCAGCTTACAGGGACCAACTAATGAAAAACTGTTTTTT.

This clone came up a few times. This rearrangement joins TRBV5-1 to TRBJ2-1; perhaps TRBD2 as D (6 bases). Germline V gene sequence: CDR1 SGHRS, CDR2 YFSETQ. The CDR3 has 14 residues. The V and J ends lost 4 bases and 6 bases respectively, with 14 bases between them. The DNA for the CDR3 is TGCGCCAGCAGCCGCCCGGAGGGTGGCAATGAGCAGTTCTTC. Its translation: CASSRPEGGNEQFF.

The chain joins TRBV9 to TRBJ1-2; TRBD1 matches at 7 bases. The V gene end was trimmed by 0 bases and the J gene end by 8 bases; junction bases not matched to a gene: 4. The CDR3 spans 13 residues. Germline V lookup: CDR1 SGDLS, CDR2 YYNGEE. The CDR3 protein is CASSVGGQAGYTF. CDR3 sequence (DNA): TGTGCCAGCAGCGTAGGCGGACAGGCGGGCTACACCTTC.

Concerning this clone itself: Additional DNA sequences in this sample encode the identical CDR3. The chain carries TRBV20-1 and TRBJ2-7; D may be TRBD1 (6 bases). CDR1 and CDR2 from the germline V gene are DFQATT and SNEGSKA (reference sequence). The V end lost 4 bases, the J end lost 4 bases, and 8 bases lay between the germline ends. The CDR3 runs 11 residues. The CDR3 loop reads CSAKTGYEQYF. The CDR3 nucleotides are TGCAGTGCTAAAACAGGGTACGAGCAGTACTTC.

About this clone itself: This same CDR3 is encoded by further DNA sequences in the sample. J is TRBJ2-3 and V is TRBV30; 9 nucleotides agree with TRBD2. The V gene's germline CDR1 is GTSNPN and CDR2 SVGIG (reference sequence). This CDR3 region has 14 residues. The ends lost 2 bases at V and 3 bases at J; junction bases unmatched: 3. The CDR3 is CAWSPSGRTDTQYF. The CDR3 nucleotides read TGTGCCTGGAGTCCCAGCGGGAGGACAGATACGCAGTATTTT.

The V gene is TRBV19, the J gene TRBJ2-7; 9 bases agree with TRBD1. The CDR3 runs 14 residues. Germline CDR1 is LNHDA and CDR2 is SQIVND (reference sequence). V was pared by 5 bases and J by 5 bases, with 7 bases of the junction left unmatched. The DNA for the CDR3 is TGTGCCAGTAGTTTGGGACAGGGCATCAACGAGCAGTACTTC. Encoded protein: CASSLGQGINEQYF.

The CDR3 region is CASSRGTGGGYTF. CDR3 nucleotides: TGTGCCAGCAGTAGGGGGACAGGCGGTGGCTACACCTTC. The chain combines TRBV6-5 with TRBJ1-2, with 8 bases matching TRBD1. Per germline, CDR1 MNHEY and CDR2 SVGAGI. V lost 5 bases, J lost 7 bases, and 6 bases stayed unmatched. This CDR3 region has 13 residues.